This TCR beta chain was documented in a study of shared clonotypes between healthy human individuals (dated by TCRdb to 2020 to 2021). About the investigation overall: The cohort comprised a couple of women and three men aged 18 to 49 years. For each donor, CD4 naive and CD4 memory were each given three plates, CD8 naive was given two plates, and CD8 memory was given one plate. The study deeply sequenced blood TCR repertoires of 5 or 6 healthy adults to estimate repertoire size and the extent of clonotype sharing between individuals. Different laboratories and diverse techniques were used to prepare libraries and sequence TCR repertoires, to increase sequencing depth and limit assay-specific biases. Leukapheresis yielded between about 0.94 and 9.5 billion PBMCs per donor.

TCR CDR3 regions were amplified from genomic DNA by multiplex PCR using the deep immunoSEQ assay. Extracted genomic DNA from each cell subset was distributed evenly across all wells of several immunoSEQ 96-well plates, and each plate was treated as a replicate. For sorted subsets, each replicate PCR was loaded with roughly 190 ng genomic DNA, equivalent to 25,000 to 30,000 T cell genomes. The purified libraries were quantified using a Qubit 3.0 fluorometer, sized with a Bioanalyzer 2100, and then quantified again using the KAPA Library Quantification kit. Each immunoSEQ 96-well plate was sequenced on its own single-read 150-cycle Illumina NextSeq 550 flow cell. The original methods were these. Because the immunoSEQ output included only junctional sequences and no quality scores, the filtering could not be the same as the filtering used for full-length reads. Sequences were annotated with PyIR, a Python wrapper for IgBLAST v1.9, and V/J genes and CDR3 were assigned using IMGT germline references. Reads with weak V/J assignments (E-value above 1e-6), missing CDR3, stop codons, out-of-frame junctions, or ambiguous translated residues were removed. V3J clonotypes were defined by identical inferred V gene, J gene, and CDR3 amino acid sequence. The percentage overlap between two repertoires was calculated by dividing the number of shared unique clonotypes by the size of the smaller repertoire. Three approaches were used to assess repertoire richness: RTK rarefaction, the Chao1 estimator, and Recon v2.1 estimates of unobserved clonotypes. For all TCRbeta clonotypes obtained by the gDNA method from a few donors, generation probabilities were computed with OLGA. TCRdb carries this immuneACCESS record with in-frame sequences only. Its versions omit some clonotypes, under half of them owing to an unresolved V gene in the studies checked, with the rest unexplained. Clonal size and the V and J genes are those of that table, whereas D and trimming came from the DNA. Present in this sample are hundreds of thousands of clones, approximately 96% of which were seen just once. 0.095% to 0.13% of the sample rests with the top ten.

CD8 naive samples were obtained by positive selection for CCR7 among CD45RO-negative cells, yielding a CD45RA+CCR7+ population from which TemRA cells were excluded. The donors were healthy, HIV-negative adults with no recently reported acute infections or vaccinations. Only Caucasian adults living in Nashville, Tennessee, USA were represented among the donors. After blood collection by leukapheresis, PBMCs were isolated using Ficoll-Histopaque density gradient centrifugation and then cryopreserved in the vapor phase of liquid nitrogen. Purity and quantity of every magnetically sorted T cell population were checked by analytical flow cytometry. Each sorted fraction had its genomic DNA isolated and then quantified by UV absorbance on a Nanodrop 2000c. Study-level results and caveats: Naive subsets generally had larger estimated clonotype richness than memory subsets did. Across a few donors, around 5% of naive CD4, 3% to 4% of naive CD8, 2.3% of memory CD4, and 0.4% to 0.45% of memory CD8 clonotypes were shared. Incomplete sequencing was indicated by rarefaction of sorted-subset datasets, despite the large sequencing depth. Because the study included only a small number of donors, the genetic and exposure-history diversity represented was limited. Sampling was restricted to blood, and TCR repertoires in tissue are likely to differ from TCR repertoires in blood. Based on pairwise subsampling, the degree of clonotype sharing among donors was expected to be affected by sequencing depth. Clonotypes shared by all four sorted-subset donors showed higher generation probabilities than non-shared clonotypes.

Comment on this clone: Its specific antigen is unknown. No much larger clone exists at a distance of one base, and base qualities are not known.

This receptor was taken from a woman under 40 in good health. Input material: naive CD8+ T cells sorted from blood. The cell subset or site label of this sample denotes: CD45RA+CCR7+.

The CDR3 is CASSLRGWNYEQYF. The nucleotides are TGTGCCAGCAGTTTAAGGGGGTGGAACTACGAGCAGTACTTC. The rearrangement combines TRBV27 with TRBJ2-7, and TRBD1 may be the D gene, going by 6 matching bases. There are 14 amino acids in the CDR3, from cysteine to phenylalanine inclusive. Kept here is only the CDR3 DNA, which spans 42 bases and is read in frame from base 1. V is reduced by 2 bases and J by 3 bases, leaving a spacing of 11 bases between them. The germline V gene (reference sequence) sets CDR1 to MNHEY and CDR2 to SMNVEV.